A single sample is the source of the 6 T cell receptor beta chains below, sequenced in a study of shared clonotypes between healthy human individuals. The data were produced by immunoSEQ multiplex PCR, yet TCRdb's version contains in-frame clones alone and is incomplete. The sample consists of around 500,000 clones, over 60% of them appearing once. Sequencing was done on a sample of PBMCs. All receptors derive from a woman between 40 and 50 years old in good health. Some clones in this sample may be carry-over from other donors' samples.

The chain has TRBV5-4 and TRBJ2-3; 14 bases align to TRBD2. Unmatched junction bases numbered 7, after V lost 4 bases and J lost 12 bases. This CDR3 spans 14 amino acids. Germline V CDR1 and CDR2: SGHNT, YYREEE (reference sequence). Here the CDR3 reads CASSPGLAGANQYF. The CDR3 region has the DNA TGTGCCAGCAGCCCGGGACTAGCGGGGGCTAACCAGTATTTT.

On this clone itself: The CDR3 does not end in the conserved phenylalanine or tryptophan, so this is likely a read error. The chain recombines TRBV2 with TRBJ1-1; a possible D gene is TRBD1 (6 bases). This CDR3 comprises 14 residues. CDR1 and CDR2 (germline): SNHLY, FYNNEI. Trimming cost V 6 bases and J 4 bases, with 15 bases left between them. The CDR3 loop reads CASRSQGGVTEAFS. The CDR3 region has the DNA TGTGCCAGCAGGAGCCAAGGGGGGGTCACTGAAGCTTTCTCT.

V and J are TRBV5-1 and TRBJ2-5, with D possibly matching TRBD1 (7 bases). Per the germline V gene, CDR1 is SGHRS and CDR2 is YFSETQ. CDR3 size: 14 residues. V was trimmed by 4 bases and J by 4 bases, leaving 14 bases between them. The CDR3 loop is CASSGQGGGETQYF. The CDR3 region has the DNA TGCGCCAGCAGCGGCCAGGGGGGTGGAGAGACCCAGTACTTC. Complete variable domain (other parts from reference TRBV5-1 and TRBJ2-5): KAGVTQTPRYLIKTRGQQVTLSCSPISGHRSVSWYQQTPGQGLQFLFEYFSETQRNKGNFPGRFSGRQFSNSRSEMNVSTLELGDSALYLCASSGQGGGETQYFGPGTRLLVL.

The gene calls are TRBV5-1 and TRBJ2-2, with no clear D. V was shortened by 2 bases and J by 0 bases, with 8 bases between the two germline ends. The germline CDR1 and CDR2 sequences are SGHRS and YFSETQ. The CDR3 has 15 residues. Here the CDR3 reads CASSLDGSNTGELFF. The CDR3 coding sequence is TGCGCCAGCAGCTTAGACGGATCGAACACCGGGGAGCTGTTTTTT.

V and J are TRBV5-1 and TRBJ1-4; D is unclear. The V and J ends lost 0 bases and 7 bases respectively, with 13 bases between them. CDR1 SGHRS and CDR2 YFSETQ come from the germline V gene. CDR3 length: 15 residues. The CDR3 reads CASSLGGVRGEKLFF. CDR3 sequence (DNA): TGCGCCAGCAGCTTGGGCGGGGTTCGTGGTGAAAAACTGTTTTTT.

On this clone itself: A read error may be the cause here, since a much bigger clone is one base away. This rearrangement joins TRBV19 to TRBJ2-1; D possibly corresponds to TRBD2 (5 bases). CDR3 length equals 13 residues. The germline V gene has CDR1 LNHDA and CDR2 SQIVND (reference sequence). V shed 5 bases and J shed 9 bases, with 14 bases lying between them. The CDR3 loop reads CASSPRTLSEQFF. The CDR3 DNA is TGTGCCAGTAGTCCACGGACTTTGTCTGAGCAGTTCTTC.